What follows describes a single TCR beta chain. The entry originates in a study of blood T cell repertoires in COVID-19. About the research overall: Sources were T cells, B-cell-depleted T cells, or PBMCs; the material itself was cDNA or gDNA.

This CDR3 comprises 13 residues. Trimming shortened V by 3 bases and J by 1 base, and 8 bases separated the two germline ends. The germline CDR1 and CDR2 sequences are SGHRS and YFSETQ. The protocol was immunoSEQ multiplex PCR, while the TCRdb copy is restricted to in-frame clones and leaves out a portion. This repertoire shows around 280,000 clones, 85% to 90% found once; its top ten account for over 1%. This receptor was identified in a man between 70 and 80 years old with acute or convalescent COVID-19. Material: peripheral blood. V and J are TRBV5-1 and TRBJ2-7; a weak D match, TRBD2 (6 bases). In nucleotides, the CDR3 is TGCGCCAGCAGCTCGGGGGATTCCTACGAGCAGTACTTC. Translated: CASSSGDSYEQYF.